The rows below give T cell receptor beta chains drawn from one sample of a study of CD8 T cells in Susac syndrome. A single record per CDR3 protein comes from TCRdb applying MiXCR to the immunoSEQ multiplex PCR reads. The data show about 76,000 distinct CDR3 sequences, with approximately 93% seen just once and approximately 0.5% held by the top ten. The sample taken for sequencing was CD8+ T cells from PBMCs. These receptors all stem from a human donor with Susac syndrome. The CDR3 runs from the conserved cysteine through the conserved F or W. The D gene is left open where the match is weak. For some rows the clone size is stated as once, few or many, or as a class when expanded; others skip it.

j_gene,abundance,v_gene,d_gene,CDR3nt,CDR3aa
TRBJ1-4,once,TRBV11-2,.,TGTGCCAGCAGCCAATCCGGGACAACCGGTAATGAAAAACTGTTTTTT,CASSQSGTTGNEKLFF
TRBJ1-2,.,TRBV7-8,TRBD1,TGTGCCAGCAGCTTAGAGGTCAGGGGGCACGGCTACACCTTC,CASSLEVRGHGYTF
TRBJ2-3,once,TRBV19,TRBD2,TGTGCCACCCAAAGGACGGGAGGGATTTTAGATACGCAGTATTTT,CATQRTGGILDTQYF
TRBJ1-5,.,TRBV28,.,TGTGCCAGCAGCCCCACGGGGGGCGGGCAGCCCCAGCATTTT,CASSPTGGGQPQHF
TRBJ2-1,.,TRBV9,.,TGTGCCAGCAGCGTAGATCAACTAGCAGTATACAATGAGCAGTTCTTC,CASSVDQLAVYNEQFF
TRBJ1-2,.,TRBV30,TRBD1,TGTGCCTGGAGTTTACAGGGGATTGGAGGCTACACCTTC,CAWSLQGIGGYTF
TRBJ2-7,.,TRBV29-1,.,TGCAGCGTTGAGAACAGAGCCTACGAGCAGTACTTC,CSVENRAYEQYF
TRBJ2-2,.,TRBV20-1,.,TGCAGTGCCAAGGTCCCCACCGGGGAGCTGTTTTTT,CSAKVPTGELFF
TRBJ1-1,.,TRBV19,.,TGTGCCAGTAGTACAGGGGCCGCACACACTGAAGCTTTCTTT,CASSTGAAHTEAFF
TRBJ2-1,.,TRBV20-1,TRBD2,TGCAGTGCCGAGGGGACTAGCGGGAGGTGGGATGGGCAGTTCTTC,CSAEGTSGRWDGQFF
TRBJ2-3,.,TRBV7-3,TRBD2,TGTGCCAGCAACATAGCGGGGGGACCCACAGATACGCAGTATTTT,CASNIAGGPTDTQYF
TRBJ2-1,.,TRBV29-1,.,TGCAGCGTTGATGTGACGGGATCCGGCCTCAATGAGCAGTTCTTC,CSVDVTGSGLNEQFF
TRBJ2-2,.,TRBV5-1,TRBD1,TGCGCCAGCAGCCCCCCCTCGGGACAGGGGTACACCGGGGAGCTGTTTTTT,CASSPPSGQGYTGELFF
TRBJ1-1,.,TRBV20-1,.,TGCAGTGCTAGAAGCTACAGGGATAACACTGAAGCTTTCTTT,CSARSYRDNTEAFF
TRBJ2-7,.,TRBV28,TRBD2,TGTGCCAGCAGTGGGACTACAGCAGGCTACGAGCAGTACTTC,CASSGTTAGYEQYF
TRBJ1-1,.,TRBV6-1,.,TGTGCCAGCAGTGAAATTTGGGGATTTGGCACTGAAGCTTTCTTT,CASSEIWGFGTEAFF
TRBJ2-3,.,TRBV7-9,TRBD1,TGTGCCAGCAGTTCCACAGACAGGGGGAGCACAGATACGCAGTATTTT,CASSSTDRGSTDTQYF
TRBJ2-1,.,TRBV7-9,.,TGTGCCAGCAGCTTAGGTAGGGGCCTCTCGACCCGCCCCAATGAGCAGTTCTTC,CASSLGRGLSTRPNEQFF
TRBJ2-1,.,TRBV19,.,TGTGCCAGTGGGGCCCTCACAGGGTTAACCTACAATGAGCAGTTCTTC,CASGALTGLTYNEQFF
TRBJ1-2,.,TRBV5-5,.,TGTGCCAGCAGCTTGGGGTCAGGAAATCAGTGGGGCTACACCTTC,CASSLGSGNQWGYTF
TRBJ2-7,.,TRBV9,TRBD2,TGTGCCAGCAGCGCACTAGCGGGGGCCTACGAGCAGTACTTC,CASSALAGAYEQYF
TRBJ2-3,.,TRBV7-2,TRBD2,TGTGCCAGCAGCTTGGGACTAGCGTTTGGTGATACGCAGTATTTT,CASSLGLAFGDTQYF
TRBJ2-3,.,TRBV15,TRBD2,TGTGCCACCGTGCCTCCTAGCGGGAGCACAGATACGCAGTATTTT,CATVPPSGSTDTQYF
TRBJ2-6,.,TRBV7-8,.,TGTGCCAGCAGCTCGTCCCGGGACATAATCTCTGGGGCCAACGTCCTGACTTTC,CASSSSRDIISGANVLTF
TRBJ1-5,once,TRBV20-1,TRBD1,TGCAGTGCTAGAGACTGGGACAGGGGATCCAATCAGCCCCAGCATTTT,CSARDWDRGSNQPQHF
TRBJ2-7,.,TRBV29-1,.,TGCAGCGTTGAGGGCAGGGAGTACGAGCAGTACTTC,CSVEGREYEQYF
TRBJ2-7,.,TRBV10-3,.,TGTGCCATCAGTGACCCGACAGCCTACGAGCAGTACTTC,CAISDPTAYEQYF
TRBJ1-2,.,TRBV7-9,TRBD1,TGTGCCAGCAGCCCCCGGACAGGGGATCCGCATGGCTACACCTTC,CASSPRTGDPHGYTF
TRBJ1-2,.,TRBV6-5,TRBD1,TGTGCCAGCAGGGACAGGGGCTTGCGTGGCTACACCTTC,CASRDRGLRGYTF
TRBJ2-1,.,TRBV12-3/TRBV12-4,.,TGTGCCAGCAGTTTCCCCGGGGGACGCAATGAGCAGTTCTTC,CASSFPGGRNEQFF
TRBJ1-5,.,TRBV19,.,TGTGCCAGTAGGTCGGGGGACCGCAGTCAGCCCCAGCATTTT,CASRSGDRSQPQHF
TRBJ1-2,.,TRBV6-6,TRBD1,TGTGCCAGCCGGGACAGGGTAGTTTCTTATTATGGCTACACCTTC,CASRDRVVSYYGYTF
TRBJ2-5,.,TRBV6-5,.,TGTGCCAGCAGTGCGGACAGCCAAGAGACCCAGTACTTC,CASSADSQETQYF
TRBJ1-1,.,TRBV2,.,TGTGCCAGCGAGGGGCGTTTAGCTTTCTTT,CASEGRLAFF
TRBJ2-3,.,TRBV11-2,TRBD1,TGTGCCAGCAGCCTCGGACAGGGCACAGATACGCAGTATTTT,CASSLGQGTDTQYF
TRBJ2-3,once,TRBV7-9,.,TGTGCCAGCAGCTTCCCGACAACGGGACCCCAAGAAGGGTATTTT,CASSFPTTGPQEGYF
TRBJ1-5,.,TRBV20-1,.,TGCAGTGCTAGGCTCGTAAATAGCAATCAGCCCCAGCATTTT,CSARLVNSNQPQHF
TRBJ2-3,.,TRBV2,.,TGTGCCAGCAGTGAGGGGCAGTCAGATACGCAGTATTTT,CASSEGQSDTQYF
TRBJ2-3,.,TRBV12-3/TRBV12-4,TRBD2,TGTGCCAGCAGTTCCTCACTAGCGGGAGTCACAGATACGCAGTATTTT,CASSSSLAGVTDTQYF
TRBJ1-1,.,TRBV14,.,TGTGCCAGCAGCCAGTCTAGTATTGAAGCTTTCTTT,CASSQSSIEAFF
TRBJ2-1,once,TRBV19,.,TGTGCCAGTAGTATTCTAGACTCGAACAATGAGCAGTTCTTC,CASSILDSNNEQFF
TRBJ2-7,.,TRBV5-1,TRBD1,TGCGCCAGCAGCTACGGGACAGGTACAATCTACGAGCAGTACTTC,CASSYGTGTIYEQYF
TRBJ2-7,.,TRBV7-9,.,TGTGCCAGCAGCCAAGAAAAAACTAGTACCTACGAGCAGTACTTC,CASSQEKTSTYEQYF
TRBJ2-3,.,TRBV19,TRBD2,TGTGCCAGTAGTGAGCGGGGAAGCACAGATACGCAGTATTTT,CASSERGSTDTQYF
TRBJ2-7,.,TRBV20-1,.,TGCAGTGCTAGCCCGGGAGCTCACTACGAGCAGTACTTC,CSASPGAHYEQYF
TRBJ2-7,.,TRBV10-1,TRBD1,TGCGCCAGCAGTGAGGGTTGGGACAGGGAACACTACGAGCAGTACTTC,CASSEGWDREHYEQYF
TRBJ2-7,.,TRBV4-2,.,TGTGCCAGCAGCCAAGGGGGCACTAGCTCCTACGAGCAGTACTTC,CASSQGGTSSYEQYF